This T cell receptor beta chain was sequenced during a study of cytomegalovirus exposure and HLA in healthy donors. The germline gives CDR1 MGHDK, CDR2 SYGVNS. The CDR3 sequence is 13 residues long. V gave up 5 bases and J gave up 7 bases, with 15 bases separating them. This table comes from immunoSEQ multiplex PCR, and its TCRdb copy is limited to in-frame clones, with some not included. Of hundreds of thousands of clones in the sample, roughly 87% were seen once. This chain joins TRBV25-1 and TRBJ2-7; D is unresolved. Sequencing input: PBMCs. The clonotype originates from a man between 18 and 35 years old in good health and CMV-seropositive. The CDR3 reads CASSFRFLGEQYF. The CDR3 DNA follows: TGTGCCAGCAGTTTCCGCTTTTTGGGGGAGCAGTACTTC.